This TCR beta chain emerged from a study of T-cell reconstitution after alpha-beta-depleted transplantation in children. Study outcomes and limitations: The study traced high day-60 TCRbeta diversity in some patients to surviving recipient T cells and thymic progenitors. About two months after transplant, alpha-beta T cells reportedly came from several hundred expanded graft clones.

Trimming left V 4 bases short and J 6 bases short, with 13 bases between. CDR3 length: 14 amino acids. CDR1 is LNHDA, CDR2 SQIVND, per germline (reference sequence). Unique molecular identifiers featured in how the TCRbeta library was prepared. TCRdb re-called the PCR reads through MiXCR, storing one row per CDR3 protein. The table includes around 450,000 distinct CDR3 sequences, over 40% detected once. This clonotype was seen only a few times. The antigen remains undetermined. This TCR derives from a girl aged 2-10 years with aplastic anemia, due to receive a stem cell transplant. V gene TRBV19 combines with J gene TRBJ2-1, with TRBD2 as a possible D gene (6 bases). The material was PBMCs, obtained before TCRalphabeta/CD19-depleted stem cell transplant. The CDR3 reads CASSSGKGPNEQFF. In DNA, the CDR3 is TGTGCCAGTAGTAGCGGGAAGGGACCCAATGAGCAGTTCTTC.